This entry lists 31 T cell receptor beta chains sequenced from one sample in a study of T-cell reconstitution after alpha-beta-depleted transplantation in children. Preparation of the TCRbeta library involved a method that used unique molecular identifiers. Each CDR3 protein is one row after TCRdb ran MiXCR on the PCR reads. The sample lists about 980,000 distinct CDR3 sequences; 25% to 30% were seen once. Source: PBMCs, mostly from graft donor cells, taken 360 days after TCRalphabeta/CD19-depleted stem cell transplant. The receptors come from a boy under three years old who had a stem cell transplant for SCID, so the T cells may come from the graft donor.

This clonotype was counted once. The V call is TRBV7-3, the J call TRBJ2-1, with TRBD2 identical over 7 bases. CDR3 length equals 14 residues. V gave up 2 bases and J gave up 12 bases; unmatched junction bases: 10. Germline V CDR1 and CDR2: SGHTA, FQGTGA. The CDR3 DNA reads TGTGCCAGCAGCTTAGGGGGGGAGCGGGCCTGGCAGTTCTTC. Its protein is CASSLGGERAWQFF. Looking up the rest from reference TRBV7-3 and TRBJ2-1 gives the full variable domain: GAGVSQTPSNKVTEKGKYVELRCDPISGHTALYWYRQSLGQGPEFLIYFQGTGAADDSGLPNDRFFAVRPEGSVSTLKIQRTERGDSAVYLCASSLGGERAWQFFGPGTRLTVL.

To note about this clonotype: Germline and junction disagree at one end, which may indicate a read error. The CDR3 here is CASSGEVAGIISF. In DNA form, the CDR3 reads TGTGCCAGCAGCGGTGAAGTAGCGGGGATAATAAGCTTC. V and J are TRBV2 and TRBJ2-7, with TRBD2 identical over 8 bases. Germline V gives CDR1 SNHLY, CDR2 FYNNEI. The CDR3 runs 13 residues. The full variable domain, with the rest looked up from reference TRBV2 and TRBJ2-7, is EPEVTQTPSHQVTQMGQEVILRCVPISNHLYFYWYRQILGQKVEFLVSFYNNEISEKSEIFDDQFSVERPDGSNFTLKIRSTKLEDSAMYFCASSGEVAGIISFGPGTRLTVT.

This clonotype was detected a few times. The chain uses TRBV5-1 and TRBJ2-4, with D hard to call. The CDR3 is 12 amino acids. V was cut by 4 bases and J by 7 bases, with 9 bases left in between. The V gene's germline CDR1 is SGHRS and CDR2 YFSETQ. The DNA for the CDR3 is TGCGCCAGCAGCCAAGAGCGTAACATTCAGTACTTC. Protein sequence: CASSQERNIQYF.

The V call is TRBV6-2 or TRBV6-3, the J call TRBJ1-2; D unclear. CDR3 length: 13 amino acids. Per the germline V gene, CDR1 is MNHEY and CDR2 is SVGEGT. Trimming left V 5 bases short and J 6 bases short, with 13 bases between. The DNA of the CDR3 is TGTGCCAGCAGTCCTCCGGGGAACCATGGCTACACCTTC. Encoded protein: CASSPPGNHGYTF.

This sequence joins TRBV20-1 and TRBJ2-6; 7 bases fit TRBD2. The germline V gene has CDR1 DFQATT and CDR2 SNEGSKA (reference sequence). The CDR3 runs 16 residues. V lost 5 bases to trimming and J lost 3 bases; unmatched junction nucleotides: 10. The CDR3 loop reads CSALSGSPFGANVLTF. CDR3 coding DNA: TGCAGTGCTCTTAGCGGGTCCCCCTTTGGGGCCAACGTCCTGACTTTC.

This clonotype was observed a few times. This chain joins TRBV7-2 and TRBJ2-3; tentative D call: TRBD2 (6 bases). This CDR3 has 16 residues. The germline V gene has CDR1 SGHTA and CDR2 FQGNSA. The ends were cut back, 1 base at V and 5 bases at J, with 16 bases in the middle. Here the CDR3 DNA reads TGTGCCAGCAGCTTAGACACCGGCGGGGCACAAGATACGCAGTATTTT. It yields the protein CASSLDTGGAQDTQYF.

The V and J genes are TRBV6-5 and TRBJ1-2; D not resolved. Per the germline V gene, CDR1 is MNHEY and CDR2 is SVGAGI. This CDR3 contains 11 residues. The V gene lost 9 bases and the J gene lost 2 bases, with 7 bases spanning the gap. The CDR3 loop reads CASKTNYGYTF. Here the CDR3 DNA reads TGTGCCAGTAAGACAAACTATGGCTACACCTTC.

The table lists this clonotype with many counts. V usage is TRBV3-1 and J usage is TRBJ2-3; D perhaps matches TRBD2 (5 bases). Germline V gene data show CDR1 as LGHDT and CDR2 as YNNKEL (reference sequence). V lost 0 bases to trimming and J lost 3 bases, with 10 bases between them. The CDR3 extends over 15 amino acids. The DNA for the CDR3 is TGTGCCAGCAGCCAAGATGGACTGAGGACAGATACGCAGTATTTT. It yields the protein CASSQDGLRTDTQYF.

The chain is built from TRBV6-5 and TRBJ1-3; the D gene is possibly TRBD1 (6 bases). Germline values: CDR1 MNHEY, CDR2 SVGAGI. The CDR3 is 12 amino acids. The V end lost 6 bases, the J end lost 9 bases, and 12 bases lay between the germline ends. The CDR3 coding sequence is TGTGCCAGCAGGGCCGGGGGGGCCACCATATATTTT. Translating gives CASRAGGATIYF.

This clonotype has just a few counts. The rearrangement uses TRBV29-1 and TRBJ2-4; D unclear. The V gene's germline CDR1 is SQVTM and CDR2 ANQGSEA. CDR3 length: 12 amino acids. Trimming stripped 3 bases from V and 6 bases from J, with 9 bases between. Here the CDR3 reads CSVEASRNIQYF. CDR3 nucleotides: TGCAGCGTTGAGGCAAGCAGAAACATTCAGTACTTC.

The chain links TRBV7-9 to TRBJ2-4; the D gene could be TRBD1 or TRBD2 (5 bases each). The V gene's germline CDR1 is SEHNR and CDR2 FQNEAQ (reference sequence). Trimming took off 1 base at V and 6 bases at J, with 16 bases between the two ends. The CDR3 runs 16 residues. CDR3 region: CASSLGGKYGGNIQYF. The DNA for the CDR3 is TGTGCCAGCAGCTTAGGGGGGAAATATGGAGGAAACATTCAGTACTTC. The full variable domain, in which reference TRBV7-9 and TRBJ2-4 provide the parts outside the CDR3, is DTGVSQNPRHKITKRGQNVTFRCDPISEHNRLYWYRQTLGQGPEFLTYFQNEAQLEKSRLLSDRFSAERPKGSFSTLEIQRTEQGDSAMYLCASSLGGKYGGNIQYFGAGTRLSVL.

This chain connects TRBV7-2 to TRBJ1-1; D is ambiguous. The CDR3 consists of 15 residues. Trimming took off 4 bases at V and 0 bases at J, with 12 bases between the two ends. CDR1 is SGHTA and CDR2 is FQGNSA in the germline V gene. CDR3 residues: CASSSPGQMNTEAFF. CDR3 in DNA: TGTGCCAGCAGCTCCCCGGGCCAGATGAACACTGAAGCTTTCTTT.

V usage is TRBV29-1 and J usage is TRBJ1-1, with D perhaps TRBD1 (5 bases). Per the germline V gene, CDR1 is SQVTM and CDR2 is ANQGSEA. CDR3 length: 13 amino acids. Trimming took 6 bases from V and 2 from J, leaving 13 bases between them. As DNA, the CDR3 is TGCAGCGTCGCCAAGGGACTTAACACTGAAGCTTTCTTT. Residues: CSVAKGLNTEAFF.

V is TRBV2 and J is TRBJ2-1, with 10 bases matching TRBD1. With 8 bases clipped from V and 10 bases from J, the junction kept 11 bases outside the gene matches. The CDR3 has 14 amino acids. Germline CDR1 SNHLY, CDR2 FYNNEI. The CDR3 DNA follows: TGTGCCAGCCTAAACCGGGACAGGGGATACGAGCAGTTCTTC. This codes for CASLNRDRGYEQFF.

This clonotype was found a few times. The chain joins TRBV18 to TRBJ2-7, with TRBD1 matching over 7 bases. The CDR3 is 14 residues long. Germline values: CDR1 KGHSH, CDR2 LQKENI. The junction had 6 bases not matched to a gene; V was cut back by 4 bases and J by 3 bases. The CDR3, as DNA: TGTGCCAGCTCACGACAGGGACCAGGCTACGAGCAGTACTTC. Translated: CASSRQGPGYEQYF. Full variable domain (remainder filled in from reference TRBV18 and TRBJ2-7): NAGVMQNPRHLVRRRGQEARLRCSPMKGHSHVYWYRQLPEEGLKFMVYLQKENIIDESGMPKERFSAEFPKEGPSILRIQQVVRGDSAAYFCASSRQGPGYEQYFGPGTRLTVT.

The genes are TRBV4-2 and TRBJ2-7; 11 bases match TRBD1. J lost 0 bases, V lost 3 bases, and 13 bases had no gene match. The CDR3 contains 19 residues. CDR1 and CDR2 (germline): LGHNA, YNFKEQ. The chain's CDR3 is CASSHSGTGGQVSSYEQYF. The CDR3 DNA sequence: TGTGCCAGCAGCCATAGTGGGACAGGGGGTCAAGTTAGCTCCTACGAGCAGTACTTC.

V and J are TRBV9 and TRBJ1-6, with no clear D. This CDR3 is 18 amino acids long. V was pared by 4 bases and J by 0 bases, with 17 bases between. CDR1 and CDR2 (germline): SGDLS, YYNGEE. The CDR3 loop reads CASSPGSMGSSYNSPLHF. DNA of the CDR3: TGTGCCAGCAGCCCCGGAAGTATGGGAAGCTCCTATAATTCACCCCTCCACTTT. Variable domain in full (rest from reference TRBV9 and TRBJ1-6): DSGVTQTPKHLITATGQRVTLRCSPRSGDLSVYWYQQSLDQGLQFLIQYYNGEERAKGNILERFSAQQFPDLHSELNLSSLELGDSALYFCASSPGSMGSSYNSPLHFGNGTRLTVT.

CDR3 protein: CASAPLSGGSNEQFF. In DNA form, the CDR3 reads TGCGCCAGCGCCCCACTTAGCGGGGGGTCCAATGAGCAGTTCTTC. The chain uses TRBV4-3 and TRBJ2-1; 10 bases map to TRBD2. The CDR3 covers 15 residues. The germline V gene encodes CDR1 LGHNA and CDR2 YSLEER. Trimming cost V 8 bases and J 6 bases; bases outside gene matches: 10.

Many counts were recorded for this clonotype. V and J are TRBV11-2 and TRBJ1-1, with no clear D. Between the trimmed V and J ends, which lost 0 bases and 1 base, there was a span of 6 bases. Germline-derived CDR1 and CDR2 are SGHAT and FQNNGV. The length of the CDR3 is 14 residues. This chain's CDR3 is CASSLDRWNTEAFF. CDR3 nucleotides: TGTGCCAGCAGCTTAGACAGGTGGAACACTGAAGCTTTCTTT.

This clonotype has more than one count but fewer than ten. The chain recombines TRBV27 with TRBJ1-2; 9 bases align to TRBD1. Germline CDR1 reads MNHEY; CDR2 reads SMNVEV (reference sequence). The V and J ends lost 5 bases and 0 bases, in that order; junction bases with no gene match: 7. The CDR3 is 16 residues long. CDR3 nucleotides: TGTGCCAGCAGTGAGACAGGGGGATATTCTAACTATGGCTACACCTTC. Its translation is CASSETGGYSNYGYTF.

The chain links TRBV4-3 to TRBJ2-5, with D perhaps matching TRBD2 (6 bases). The CDR3 loop spans 14 amino acids. Germline-derived CDR1 and CDR2 are LGHNA and YSLEER. Trimming removed 1 base at V and 3 bases at J, with 9 bases between. The CDR3 DNA is TGCGCCAGCAGCCAAGGGACTAACAAAGAGACCCAGTACTTC. Translated: CASSQGTNKETQYF.

The chain uses TRBV28 and TRBJ1-2; 9 positions match TRBD1. Germline CDR1 is MDHEN and CDR2 is SYDVKM. After removal of 6 bases from V and 9 bases from J, the junction contained 17 bases not matched to a gene. The length of the CDR3 is 16 residues. The CDR3 reads CASSLGSGTGSISYTF. The CDR3 coding sequence is TGTGCCAGCAGCCTCGGTTCCGGGACAGGGTCCATAAGCTACACCTTC.

The chain joins TRBV18 to TRBJ2-6; D ambiguous. The CDR3 length is 19 residues. The V gene lost 6 bases and the J gene lost 0 bases, with 21 bases spanning the gap. CDR1 and CDR2 from the germline V gene are KGHSH and LQKENI. DNA of the CDR3: TGTGCCAGCTCCTTAACCCCGGGTCCCGTCCCCTCTGGGGCCAACGTCCTGACTTTC. It translates to CASSLTPGPVPSGANVLTF.

The chain uses TRBV5-1 and TRBJ2-3; 13 bases match TRBD2. Germline CDR1 SGHRS, CDR2 YFSETQ. Losses at the gene ends were 4 bases for V and 6 bases for J; bases not matched to a gene: 11. The length of the CDR3 is 17 residues. CDR3 protein: CASSLPLLAGGRDTQYF. CDR3 nucleotides: TGCGCCAGCAGCCTACCCCTACTAGCGGGGGGGCGGGATACGCAGTATTTT.

The rearrangement joins TRBV3-1 to TRBJ2-2; unclear D gene. The V end lost 3 bases, the J end lost 5 bases, and 13 bases lay between the germline ends. The CDR3 runs to 15 residues. Germline CDR1 is LGHDT and CDR2 is YNNKEL (reference sequence). The CDR3 DNA sequence: TGTGCCAGCAGCCAGCCCGGAGTTAGTACCGGGGAGCTGTTTTTT. The encoded protein is CASSQPGVSTGELFF.

V usage is TRBV20-1 and J usage is TRBJ2-7; possible D gene TRBD1, 5 bases. Germline assignment: CDR1 DFQATT and CDR2 SNEGSKA (reference sequence). V was trimmed by 0 bases and J by 6 bases, leaving 18 bases between them. The CDR3 spans 15 residues. CDR3 DNA: TGCAGTGCTAGAGAGAGAGGTAAAGGGGCTCTCGAGCAGTACTTC. Protein product: CSARERGKGALEQYF.

This clonotype was detected only a few times. The V and J genes are TRBV12-3 or TRBV12-4 and TRBJ2-5; TRBD2 agrees at 9 bases. The J segment lost 5 bases and the V segment lost 7 bases, leaving 11 bases of the junction unmatched. The CDR3 consists of 15 residues. The CDR3 coding sequence is TGTGCCAGCACCCTAAGGGGACTAGCTGGGGAGACCCAGTACTTC. Translating gives CASTLRGLAGETQYF.

The rearrangement uses TRBV6-5 and TRBJ2-7; D is possibly TRBD1 (6 bases). Trimming pared 2 bases from V and 7 bases from J, leaving 12 bases between. The germline V gene has CDR1 MNHEY and CDR2 SVGAGI. The CDR3 consists of 13 residues. In nucleotides, the CDR3 is TGTGCCAGCAGTTACCTAGGACAGAATGAGCAGTACTTC. Translation gives CASSYLGQNEQYF.

V usage is TRBV5-1 and J usage is TRBJ1-4, with a possible D match to TRBD1 (5 bases). Trimming took 3 bases from V and 8 from J, leaving 8 bases between them. In germline, CDR1 is SGHRS, CDR2 YFSETQ. This CDR3 contains 12 residues. The CDR3 spells CASSSEGEKLFF. CDR3 in DNA: TGCGCCAGCAGCTCAGAGGGGGAAAAACTGTTTTTT.

The rearrangement links TRBV5-1 to TRBJ2-3, with 7 bases lining up with TRBD1. CDR3 length: 18 residues. Trimming at V came to 0 bases and at J to 0 bases, leaving 10 bases not matched to a gene. Germline CDR1 SGHRS, CDR2 YFSETQ. This CDR3 is CASSLDRGPLPSTDTQYF. CDR3 DNA: TGCGCCAGCAGCTTGGACAGGGGACCTCTTCCTAGCACAGATACGCAGTATTTT. Looking up the rest from reference TRBV5-1 and TRBJ2-3 gives the full variable domain: KAGVTQTPRYLIKTRGQQVTLSCSPISGHRSVSWYQQTPGQGLQFLFEYFSETQRNKGNFPGRFSGRQFSNSRSEMNVSTLELGDSALYLCASSLDRGPLPSTDTQYFGPGTRLTVL.

The chain links TRBV5-1 to TRBJ1-3, with 9 bases fitting TRBD1. The CDR3 runs to 16 residues. The junction had 7 bases not matched to a gene; V was cut back by 4 bases and J by 2 bases. Germline CDR1 reads SGHRS; CDR2 reads YFSETQ. CDR3 sequence: CASSPDRGGPGNTIYF. The CDR3 bases are TGCGCCAGCAGCCCGGACAGGGGCGGCCCTGGAAACACCATATATTTT. Full variable domain (remainder filled in from reference TRBV5-1 and TRBJ1-3): KAGVTQTPRYLIKTRGQQVTLSCSPISGHRSVSWYQQTPGQGLQFLFEYFSETQRNKGNFPGRFSGRQFSNSRSEMNVSTLELGDSALYLCASSPDRGGPGNTIYFGEGSWLTVV.